This T cell receptor beta chain was documented in a study of human T cells and chemical hapten exposure. Looking at the study overall: Epicutaneous patch tests delivered 0.01% DPC to the upper back, with evaluation at 6 days.

This clonotype was picked up a small number of times. Trimming pared 0 bases from V and 14 bases from J, leaving 15 bases between. CDR3 length equals 13 residues. Per germline, CDR1 SGHTA and CDR2 FQGNSA. Individual cDNA molecules in this library carried unique molecular identifiers. Each CDR3 protein gets one entry after TCRdb re-called the RACE reads with MiXCR. The sample lists fewer than 100,000 distinct CDR3 sequences; over 10% were seen once. The time point denotes: patch test 1, 2 weeks after DPC sensitization. Documented treatment: therapeutic diphenylcyclopropenone sensitization with weekly scalp DPC.

The chain combines TRBV7-2 with TRBJ2-3; unclear D gene. The sequenced sample was whole blood, obtained in connection with sensitization to the hapten diphenylcyclopropenone (DPC). This sequence originates from a woman in her forties with alopecia areata. Some clones in this sample may be carry-over from other donors' samples. The CDR3 sequence is CASSLADPTAPYF. CDR3 in DNA: TGTGCCAGCAGCTTAGCCGACCCGACGGCCCCGTATTTT. Looking up the rest from reference TRBV7-2 and TRBJ2-3 gives the full variable domain: GAGVSQSPSNKVTEKGKDVELRCDPISGHTALYWYRQSLGQGLEFLIYFQGNSAPDKSGLPSDRFSAERTGGSVSTLTIQRTQQEDSAVYLCASSLADPTAPYFGPGTRLTVL.